This T cell receptor beta chain originates from a study of T cells in Graves' hyperthyroidism and ophthalmopathy. The study, taken as a whole, reports: Blood also held most thyroid clonotypes expanded beyond 0.001.

As to this clonotype: Its specificity is not known.

Using RNA transcripts as the source, TCR beta CDR3 regions were amplified. HTBI primers were the set used in a first-round RT-PCR of the TCR CDR3. TCRdb re-derived calls from the multiplex PCR reads in MiXCR, one entry per CDR3 protein. The table has 500,000 to 600,000 distinct CDR3 sequences, 46% seen once. Germline assignment: CDR1 ENHRY and CDR2 SYGVKD. This CDR3 spans 12 amino acids. The V and J ends lost 6 bases and 7 bases respectively, with 12 bases between them. A patient was excluded if there was uncontrolled infection, other autoimmune disease, pregnancy or lactation. Clinical symptoms, serum thyroxine, TRAb, thyroid ultrasound and orbital computed tomography informed diagnoses.

V is TRBV10-3 and J is TRBJ1-1; D unresolved. The material sequenced was peripheral blood or thyroid tissue (not recorded which). The TCR sequence derives from an adult woman with Graves' disease, either hyperthyroidism or ophthalmopathy (not recorded which). The CDR3 nucleotides are TGTGCCATCAGAGGACTAGAGAATGAAGCTTTCTTT. Protein product: CAIRGLENEAFF.